This TCR beta chain was retrieved from a study of control samples from healthy donors and cancer patients. Clones were read by immunoSEQ multiplex PCR, and TCRdb kept only the in-frame ones, dropping some. This table holds about 54,000 clones, almost 96% found once. This sequence originates from a woman aged 25 to 39 in good health. Sequenced material: blood.

CDR3 DNA sequence: TGTGCCAGCCGCCCTGGGGCGGGAGGCTACAATGAGCAGTTCTTC. Encoded protein: CASRPGAGGYNEQFF. The chain links TRBV4-2 to TRBJ2-1; 8 bases fit TRBD2. The trim removed 8 bases at V and 3 bases at J, leaving 9 bases unmatched. The CDR3 length is 15 residues. CDR1 and CDR2 (germline): LGHNA, YNFKEQ.